What follows describes a single T cell receptor (beta chain). The same CDR3 arises from other DNA sequences in this sample as well. Original handling: Cell counts per sample came from amplifying reference gene primers. Method: immunoSEQ multiplex PCR; TCRdb's copy keeps in-frame clones and lacks some. That table is the source of V, J and clone size, and D and trimming were worked out from the DNA. The repertoire holds some 220,000 clones, around 81% seen once, with 2% to 2.5% in the top ten. Trimming took 1 base from V and 4 from J; bases not matched to a gene: 2. Per germline, CDR1 SGHTA and CDR2 FQGTGA. The CDR3 totals 15 residues. The data are from a study of blood T cell repertoires in COVID-19. About the research overall: The United States, Italy and Spain supplied acute and convalescent COVID-19 samples.

The chain is built from TRBV7-3 and TRBJ2-1; TRBD2 matches at 9 bases. The origin of this receptor is a woman aged 60 to 75 with acute or convalescent COVID-19. The sequenced sample was peripheral blood. In DNA, the CDR3 is TGTGCCAGCAGCTTAAGTAGCGGGGGATACAATGAGCAGTTCTTC. Its translation is CASSLSSGGYNEQFF.